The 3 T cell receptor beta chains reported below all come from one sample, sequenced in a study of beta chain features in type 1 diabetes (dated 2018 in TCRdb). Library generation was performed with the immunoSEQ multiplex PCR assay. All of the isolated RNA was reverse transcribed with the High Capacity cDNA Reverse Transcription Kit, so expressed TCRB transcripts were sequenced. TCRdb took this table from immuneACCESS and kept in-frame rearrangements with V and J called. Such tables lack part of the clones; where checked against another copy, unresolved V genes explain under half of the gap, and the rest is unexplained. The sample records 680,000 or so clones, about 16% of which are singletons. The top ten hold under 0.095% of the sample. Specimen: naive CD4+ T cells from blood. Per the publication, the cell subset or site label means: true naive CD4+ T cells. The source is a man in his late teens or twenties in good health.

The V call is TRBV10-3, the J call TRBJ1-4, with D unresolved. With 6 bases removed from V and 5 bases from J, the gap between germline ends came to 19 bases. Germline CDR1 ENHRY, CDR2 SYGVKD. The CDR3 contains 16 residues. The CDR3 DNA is TGTGCCATCAGCAGGACGGTGGGAGGTAGCAATGAAAAACTGTTTTTT. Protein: CAISRTVGGSNEKLFF.

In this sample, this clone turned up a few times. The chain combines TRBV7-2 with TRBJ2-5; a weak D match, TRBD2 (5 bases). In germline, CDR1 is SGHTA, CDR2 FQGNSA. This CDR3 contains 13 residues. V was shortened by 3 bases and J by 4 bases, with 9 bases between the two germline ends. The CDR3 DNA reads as TGTGCCAGCAGCTTCGGGATGGTAGAGACCCAGTACTTC. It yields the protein CASSFGMVETQYF. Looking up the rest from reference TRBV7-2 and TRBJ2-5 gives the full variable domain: GAGVSQSPSNKVTEKGKDVELRCDPISGHTALYWYRQSLGQGLEFLIYFQGNSAPDKSGLPSDRFSAERTGGSVSTLTIQRTQQEDSAVYLCASSFGMVETQYFGPGTRLLVL.

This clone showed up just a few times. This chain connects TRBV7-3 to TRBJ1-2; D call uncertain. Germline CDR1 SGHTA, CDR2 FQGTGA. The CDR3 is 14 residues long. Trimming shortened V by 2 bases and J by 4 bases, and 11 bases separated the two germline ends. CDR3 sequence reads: CASSLQWQVYGYTF. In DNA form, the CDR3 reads TGTGCCAGCAGCTTACAGTGGCAAGTCTATGGCTACACCTTC.